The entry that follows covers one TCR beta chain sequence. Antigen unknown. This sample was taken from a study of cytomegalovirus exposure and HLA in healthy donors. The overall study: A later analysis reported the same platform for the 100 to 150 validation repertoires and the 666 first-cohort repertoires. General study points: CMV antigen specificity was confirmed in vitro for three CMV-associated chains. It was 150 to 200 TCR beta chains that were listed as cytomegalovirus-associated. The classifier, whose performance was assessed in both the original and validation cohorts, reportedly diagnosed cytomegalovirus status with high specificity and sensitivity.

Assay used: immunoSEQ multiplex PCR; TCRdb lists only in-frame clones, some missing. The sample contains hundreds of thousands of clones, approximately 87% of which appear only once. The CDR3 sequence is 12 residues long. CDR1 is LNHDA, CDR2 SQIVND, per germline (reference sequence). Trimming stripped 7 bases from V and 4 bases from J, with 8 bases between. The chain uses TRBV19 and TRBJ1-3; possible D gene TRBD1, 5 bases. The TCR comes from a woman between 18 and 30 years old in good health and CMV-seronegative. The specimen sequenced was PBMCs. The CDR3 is CASKGYGNTIYF. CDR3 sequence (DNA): TGTGCCAGTAAGGGGTACGGAAACACCATATATTTT.